Sequencing of this T cell receptor (beta chain) was carried out in a study of blood T cell repertoires in COVID-19 (dated by TCRdb to 2020 to 2022). About the study as a whole: Collaborator samples came from the United States, Italy and Spain and covered acute and convalescent phases of COVID-19. The prospective study material was composed of cDNA or gDNA derived from T cells, B-cell-depleted T cells, or PBMCs. Subjects who had been exposed to COVID-19, were actively infected with it, or had recovered from it provided the deeply sampled blood TCRbeta repertoires that made up the dataset. The repertoires were released in a freely available public database meant as a resource for research on the immune response to SARS-CoV-2. Samples came from the ongoing ImmuneRACE study (first 160 participants) plus 1,254 subjects from 6 global collaborators. A de-identified subject ID, COVID-19 status, age in years and sex were almost always included in the sample metadata. Where available, HLA class I and class II types were obtained from metadata supplied by the sample provider rather than from assay-based typing.

The collaborating institutions used their own protocols to collect whole blood in K2EDTA tubes. For TCRbeta analysis, collaborator samples were shipped as frozen whole blood, as isolated PBMCs, or as DNA extracted from either sample type. In the case of this clone: The antigen it binds to is not known. No base qualities exist here, and no much larger clone lies one base off it.

General study outcomes and caveats: How much clinical and demographic metadata was included differed by source and by participant, and the metadata was provided uncurated.

Trimming costs V 2 bases and J 3 bases, and their ends lie 18 bases apart. Via the germline V gene (reference sequence), CDR1 is MNHEY and CDR2 SMNVEV. The CDR3, from cysteine to phenylalanine, totals 17 residues. The kept DNA is CDR3 alone, 51 bases in frame from the first base. The immunoSEQ Assay, a bias-controlled multiplex PCR, was used to amplify TCRbeta CDR3 regions from genomic DNA. The authors processed their data as follows. The number of nucleated cells in each sample was estimated from the amplification of reference gene primers within the assay. To quantify the absolute abundance of each unique TCRbeta CDR3 rearrangement, sequence reads were collapsed and filtered. For each sample, productive Simpson clonality was calculated as the square root of Simpson's diversity index across productive rearrangements. Entries here come from immuneACCESS through TCRdb and include only in-frame sequences with V and J called. Some clones fail to appear in such tables; in the studies checked, an unresolved V gene covers under half of the shortfall, and the cause of the remainder is unknown. V, J and clone size are taken as reported in that table, and D and trimming were inferred from the DNA itself. The sample has about 200,000 clones on record, about 90% of them singletons. The top ten clones comprise 2.2% of the sample.

This receptor chain uses TRBV27 and TRBJ2-3; TRBD2 is perhaps the D gene, given 6 matching bases. The material sequenced was peripheral blood. This clonotype was obtained from a woman between 50 and 59 years old with acute or convalescent COVID-19. The DNA sequence is as follows: TGTGCCAGCAGTTTAGCGGGGTTTCGTGGGAGGACAGATACGCAGTATTTT. The resulting protein is CASSLAGFRGRTDTQYF.